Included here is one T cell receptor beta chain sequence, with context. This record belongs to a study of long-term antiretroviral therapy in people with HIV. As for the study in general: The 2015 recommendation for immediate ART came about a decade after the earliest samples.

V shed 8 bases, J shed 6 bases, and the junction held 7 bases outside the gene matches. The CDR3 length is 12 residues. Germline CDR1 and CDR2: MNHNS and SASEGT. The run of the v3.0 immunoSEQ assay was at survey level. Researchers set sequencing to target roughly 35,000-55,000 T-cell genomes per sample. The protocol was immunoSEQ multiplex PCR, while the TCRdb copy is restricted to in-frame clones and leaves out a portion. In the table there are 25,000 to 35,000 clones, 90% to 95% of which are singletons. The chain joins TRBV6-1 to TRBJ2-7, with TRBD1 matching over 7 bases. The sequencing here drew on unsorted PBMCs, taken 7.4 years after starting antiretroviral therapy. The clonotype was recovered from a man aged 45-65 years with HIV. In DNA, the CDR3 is TGTGCCAGCTGGGACAGCCTCAGCGAGCAGTACTTC. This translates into CASWDSLSEQYF.